Below, 2 T cell receptor beta chains from the same sample are listed, as sequenced in a study of siplizumab effects on memory and regulatory T cells. Clones were sequenced by immunoSEQ multiplex PCR, and TCRdb holds only the in-frame ones, with some missing. The table shows about 57,000 clones, with less than 85% occurring only once. Material for sequencing was memory CD4+ T cells sorted from blood. The receptors shown here come from a human donor in good health.

The rearrangement joins TRBV5-1 to TRBJ2-1; tentative D call: TRBD1 (6 bases). Per germline, CDR1 SGHRS and CDR2 YFSETQ. Trimming stripped 4 bases from V and 4 bases from J, with 12 bases between. CDR3 length: 14 amino acids. The CDR3 region is CASSTGQLYNEQFF. DNA of the CDR3: TGCGCCAGCAGCACCGGACAGTTATACAATGAGCAGTTCTTC.

This clone appeared once. The V gene is TRBV19, the J gene TRBJ2-3; D is ambiguous. The CDR3 runs 12 residues. In germline, CDR1 is LNHDA, CDR2 SQIVND (reference sequence). Trimming left V 3 bases short and J 4 bases short, with 5 bases between. Here the CDR3 DNA reads TGTGCCAGTAGTATCACGGCAGATACGCAGTATTTT. Protein sequence: CASSITADTQYF.